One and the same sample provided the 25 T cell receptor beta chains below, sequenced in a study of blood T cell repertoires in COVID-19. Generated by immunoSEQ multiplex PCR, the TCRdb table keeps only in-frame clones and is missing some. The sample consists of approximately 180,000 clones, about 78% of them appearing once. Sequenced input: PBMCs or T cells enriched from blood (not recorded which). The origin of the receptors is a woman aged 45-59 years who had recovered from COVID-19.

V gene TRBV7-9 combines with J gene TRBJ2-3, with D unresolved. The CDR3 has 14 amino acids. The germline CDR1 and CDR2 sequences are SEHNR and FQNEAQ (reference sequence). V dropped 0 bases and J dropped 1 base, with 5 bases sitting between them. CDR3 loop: CASSLAIGTDTQYF. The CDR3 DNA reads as TGTGCCAGCAGCTTAGCGATAGGCACAGATACGCAGTATTTT.

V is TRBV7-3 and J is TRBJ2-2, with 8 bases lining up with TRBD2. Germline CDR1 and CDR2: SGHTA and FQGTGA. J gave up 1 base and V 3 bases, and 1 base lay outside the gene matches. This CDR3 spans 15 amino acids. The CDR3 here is CASSLSGGNTGELFF. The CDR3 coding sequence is TGTGCCAGCAGCTTGAGCGGGGGGAACACCGGGGAGCTGTTTTTT.

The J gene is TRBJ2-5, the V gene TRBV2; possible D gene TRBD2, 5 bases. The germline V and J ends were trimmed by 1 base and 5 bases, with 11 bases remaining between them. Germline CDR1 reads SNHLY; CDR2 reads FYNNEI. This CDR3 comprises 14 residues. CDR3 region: CASSEGAGGETQYF. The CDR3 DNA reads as TGTGCCAGCAGTGAAGGGGCGGGCGGGGAGACCCAGTACTTC.

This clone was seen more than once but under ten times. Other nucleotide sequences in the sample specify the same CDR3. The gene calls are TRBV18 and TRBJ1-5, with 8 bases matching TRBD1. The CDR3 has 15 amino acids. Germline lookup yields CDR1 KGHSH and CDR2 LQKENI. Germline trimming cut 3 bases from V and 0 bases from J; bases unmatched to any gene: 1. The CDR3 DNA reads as TGTGCCAGCTCACCGCAGGGGGCTAGCAATCAGCCCCAGCATTTT. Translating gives CASSPQGASNQPQHF.

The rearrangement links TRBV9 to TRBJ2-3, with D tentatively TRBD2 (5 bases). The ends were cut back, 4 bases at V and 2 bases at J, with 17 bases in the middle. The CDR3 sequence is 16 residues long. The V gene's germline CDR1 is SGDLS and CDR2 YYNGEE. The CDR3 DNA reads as TGTGCCAGCAGCCCCCGGATAGCGCCAATCACAGATACGCAGTATTTT. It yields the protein CASSPRIAPITDTQYF.

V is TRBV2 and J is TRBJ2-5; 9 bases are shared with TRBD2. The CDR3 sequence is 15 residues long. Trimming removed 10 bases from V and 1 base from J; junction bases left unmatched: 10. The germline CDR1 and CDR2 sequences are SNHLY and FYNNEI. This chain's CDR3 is CANSLGLATQETQYF. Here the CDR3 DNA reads TGTGCCAACTCCCTGGGACTAGCAACCCAAGAGACCCAGTACTTC. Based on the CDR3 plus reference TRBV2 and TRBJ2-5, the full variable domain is EPEVTQTPSHQVTQMGQEVILRCVPISNHLYFYWYRQILGQKVEFLVSFYNNEISEKSEIFDDQFSVERPDGSNFTLKIRSTKLEDSAMYFCANSLGLATQETQYFGPGTRLLVL.

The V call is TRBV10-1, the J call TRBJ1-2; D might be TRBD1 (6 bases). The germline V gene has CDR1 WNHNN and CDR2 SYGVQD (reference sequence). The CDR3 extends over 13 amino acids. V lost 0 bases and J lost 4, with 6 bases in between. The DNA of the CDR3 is TGCGCCAGCAGTGAGTCAGGGGGCTATGGCTACACCTTC. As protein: CASSESGGYGYTF.

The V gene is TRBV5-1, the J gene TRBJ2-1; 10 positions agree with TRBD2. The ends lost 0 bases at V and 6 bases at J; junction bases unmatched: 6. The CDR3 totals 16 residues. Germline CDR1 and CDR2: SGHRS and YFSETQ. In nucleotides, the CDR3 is TGCGCCAGCAGCTTGGGAGGACTAGCGGAGATCAATGAGCAGTTCTTC. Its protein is CASSLGGLAEINEQFF. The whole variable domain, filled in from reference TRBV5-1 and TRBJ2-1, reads KAGVTQTPRYLIKTRGQQVTLSCSPISGHRSVSWYQQTPGQGLQFLFEYFSETQRNKGNFPGRFSGRQFSNSRSEMNVSTLELGDSALYLCASSLGGLAEINEQFFGPGTRLTVL.

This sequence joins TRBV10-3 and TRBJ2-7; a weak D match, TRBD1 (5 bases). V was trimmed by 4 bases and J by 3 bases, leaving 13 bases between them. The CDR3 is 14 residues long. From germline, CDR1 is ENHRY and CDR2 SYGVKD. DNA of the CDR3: TGTGCCATCAGTGCCCGGCAGGGCCACTACGAGCAGTACTTC. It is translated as CAISARQGHYEQYF.

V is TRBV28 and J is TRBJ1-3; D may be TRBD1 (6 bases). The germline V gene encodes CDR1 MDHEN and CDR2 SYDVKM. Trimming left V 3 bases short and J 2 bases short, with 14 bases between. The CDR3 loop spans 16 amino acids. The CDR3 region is CASSFPQGLAGNTIYF. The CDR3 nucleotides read TGTGCCAGCAGTTTCCCTCAGGGGCTAGCTGGAAACACCATATATTTT.

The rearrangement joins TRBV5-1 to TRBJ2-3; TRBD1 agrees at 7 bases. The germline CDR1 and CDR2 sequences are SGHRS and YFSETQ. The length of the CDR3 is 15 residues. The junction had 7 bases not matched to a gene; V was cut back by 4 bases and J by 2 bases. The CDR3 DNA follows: TGCGCCAGCAGCCTGAACAGGGGTCCCACAGATACGCAGTATTTT. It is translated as CASSLNRGPTDTQYF.

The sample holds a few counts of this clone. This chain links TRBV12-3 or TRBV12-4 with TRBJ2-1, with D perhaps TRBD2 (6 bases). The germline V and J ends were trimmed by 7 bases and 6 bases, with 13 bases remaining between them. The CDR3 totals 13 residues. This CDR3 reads CASIAGSLNEQFF. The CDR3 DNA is TGTGCCAGCATCGCCGGGAGTCTCAATGAGCAGTTCTTC.

CDR3 residues: CASSVPPGQGDNEQFF. CDR3 sequence (DNA): TGTGCCAGCAGCGTACCACCGGGACAGGGGGACAATGAGCAGTTCTTC. J is TRBJ2-1 and V is TRBV21-1; no DNA check was done on the table's D call, TRBD1. TRBV21-1 is a documented pseudogene. This CDR3 is built from 16 residues.

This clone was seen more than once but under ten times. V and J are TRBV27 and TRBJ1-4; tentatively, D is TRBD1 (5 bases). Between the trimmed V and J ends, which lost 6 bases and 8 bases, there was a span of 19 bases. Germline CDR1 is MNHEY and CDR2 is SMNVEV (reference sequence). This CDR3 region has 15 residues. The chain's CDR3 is CASRAGPQAGEKLFF. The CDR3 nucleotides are TGTGCCAGCAGGGCCGGGCCTCAGGCAGGGGAAAAACTGTTTTTT. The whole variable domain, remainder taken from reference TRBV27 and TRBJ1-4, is EAQVTQNPRYLITVTGKKLTVTCSQNMNHEYMSWYRQDPGLGLRQIYYSMNVEVTDKGDVPEGYKVSRKEKRNFPLILESPSPNQTSLYFCASRAGPQAGEKLFFGSGTQLSVL.

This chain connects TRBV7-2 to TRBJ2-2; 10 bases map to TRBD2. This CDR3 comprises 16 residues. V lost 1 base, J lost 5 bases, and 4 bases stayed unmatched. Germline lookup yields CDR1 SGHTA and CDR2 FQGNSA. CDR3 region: CASSLVPSGRTGELFF. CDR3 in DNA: TGTGCCAGCAGCTTAGTTCCTAGCGGGAGAACCGGGGAGCTGTTTTTT. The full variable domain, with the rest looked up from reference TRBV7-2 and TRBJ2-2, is GAGVSQSPSNKVTEKGKDVELRCDPISGHTALYWYRQSLGQGLEFLIYFQGNSAPDKSGLPSDRFSAERTGGSVSTLTIQRTQQEDSAVYLCASSLVPSGRTGELFFGEGSRLTVL.

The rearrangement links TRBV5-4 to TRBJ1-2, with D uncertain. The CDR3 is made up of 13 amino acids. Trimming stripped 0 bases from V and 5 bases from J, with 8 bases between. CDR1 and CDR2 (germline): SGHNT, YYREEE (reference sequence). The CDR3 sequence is CASSLEKTYGYTF. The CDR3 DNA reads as TGTGCCAGCAGCTTGGAGAAAACTTATGGCTACACCTTC.

CDR3 DNA: TGTGCCAGCAGAACAGGGGGCAGCTCCTACGAGCAGTACTTC. Residues: CASRTGGSSYEQYF. The chain uses TRBV7-2 and TRBJ2-7, with TRBD1 identical over 9 bases. The length of the CDR3 is 14 residues. V lost 6 bases to trimming and J lost 0 bases; unmatched junction nucleotides: 3. The germline gives CDR1 SGHTA, CDR2 FQGNSA. The whole variable domain, filled in from reference TRBV7-2 and TRBJ2-7, reads GAGVSQSPSNKVTEKGKDVELRCDPISGHTALYWYRQSLGQGLEFLIYFQGNSAPDKSGLPSDRFSAERTGGSVSTLTIQRTQQEDSAVYLCASRTGGSSYEQYFGPGTRLTVT.

Written as DNA, the CDR3 is TGTGCCAGTAGTCCACGGGGAAACACCATATATTTT. Its protein product is CASSPRGNTIYF. V and J are TRBV19 and TRBJ1-3, with no clear D. Trimming shortened V by 5 bases and J by 4 bases, and 6 bases separated the two germline ends. The CDR3 totals 12 residues. CDR1 is LNHDA, CDR2 SQIVND, per germline (reference sequence).

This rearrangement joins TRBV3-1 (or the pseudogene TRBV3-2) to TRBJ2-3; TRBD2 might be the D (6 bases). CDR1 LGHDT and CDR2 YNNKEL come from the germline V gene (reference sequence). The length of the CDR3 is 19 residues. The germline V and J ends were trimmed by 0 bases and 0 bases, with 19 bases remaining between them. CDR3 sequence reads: CASSQDSGGAGTSTDTQYF. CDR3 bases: TGTGCCAGCAGCCAAGATTCGGGCGGGGCAGGGACGAGCACAGATACGCAGTATTTT.

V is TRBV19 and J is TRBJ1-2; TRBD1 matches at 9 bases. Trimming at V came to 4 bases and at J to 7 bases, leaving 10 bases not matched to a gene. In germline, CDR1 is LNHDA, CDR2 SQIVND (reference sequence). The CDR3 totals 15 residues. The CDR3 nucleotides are TGTGCCAGTAGTACCACCGGGACAGGGAACGGTGGCTACACCTTC. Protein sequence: CASSTTGTGNGGYTF.

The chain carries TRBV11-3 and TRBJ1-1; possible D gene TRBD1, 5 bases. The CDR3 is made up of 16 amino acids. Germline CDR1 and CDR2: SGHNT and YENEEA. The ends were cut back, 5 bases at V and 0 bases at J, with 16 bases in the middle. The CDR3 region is CASSRGGGGLNTEAFF. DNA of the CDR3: TGTGCCAGCAGCCGAGGCGGGGGGGGACTGAACACTGAAGCTTTCTTT. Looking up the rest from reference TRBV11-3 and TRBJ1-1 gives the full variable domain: EAGVVQSPRYKIIEKKQPVAFWCNPISGHNTLYWYLQNLGQGPELLIRYENEEAVDDSQLPKDRFSAERLKGVDSTLKIQPAELGDSAVYLCASSRGGGGLNTEAFFGQGTRLTVV.

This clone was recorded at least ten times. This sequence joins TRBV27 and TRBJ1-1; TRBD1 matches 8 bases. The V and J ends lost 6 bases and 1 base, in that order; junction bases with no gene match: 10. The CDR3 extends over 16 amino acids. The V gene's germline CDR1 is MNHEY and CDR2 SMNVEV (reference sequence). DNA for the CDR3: TGTGCCAGCAGGGGACGACAGGGGCCCGGGAACACTGAAGCTTTCTTT. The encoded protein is CASRGRQGPGNTEAFF.

The CDR3 region is CASNKAGVPEAFF. The CDR3 DNA is TGTGCCAGCAACAAGGCCGGGGTCCCTGAAGCTTTCTTT. The V gene is TRBV28, the J gene TRBJ1-1; D gene ambiguous. Germline assignment: CDR1 MDHEN and CDR2 SYDVKM. V lost 7 bases and J 6 bases, leaving 15 bases between the germline ends. The CDR3 sequence is 13 residues long.

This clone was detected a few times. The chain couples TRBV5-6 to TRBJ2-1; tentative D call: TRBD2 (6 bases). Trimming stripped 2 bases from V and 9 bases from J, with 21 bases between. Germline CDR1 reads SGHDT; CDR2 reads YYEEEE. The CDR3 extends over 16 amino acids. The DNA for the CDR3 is TGTGCCAGCAGCTTAAGGACTATTGTCGGCCTTAGTGAGCAGTTCTTC. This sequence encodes CASSLRTIVGLSEQFF.

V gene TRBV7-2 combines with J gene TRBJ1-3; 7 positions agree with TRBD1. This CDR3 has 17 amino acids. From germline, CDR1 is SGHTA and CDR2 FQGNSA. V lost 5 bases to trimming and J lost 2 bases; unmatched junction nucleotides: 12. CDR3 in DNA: TGTGCCAGCAGCCCTGGACAGGCCCGAGGTCCTGGAAACACCATATATTTT. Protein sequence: CASSPGQARGPGNTIYF.